The 19 T cell receptor beta chains below all came from one sample that was sequenced in a study of T cell responses to AZD1222 COVID-19 vaccine (dated by TCRdb to about 2021). Library preparation was by the immunoSEQ multiplex PCR assay. TCRdb re-hosts the immuneACCESS table, in-frame sequences only. Its copies lack some clones; in the studies checked, an unresolved V gene accounts for under half of them, and the cause for the rest is not known. This sample holds 100,000 or so clones; about nine tenths were observed only once. 1.5% to 2% of the sample is in the top ten clones. The time point label, as the study defines it: baseline before first vaccination. Sample: peripheral blood, taken on day 0 of AZD1222 vaccination. Receptors originate from an adult in good health.

This chain connects TRBV27 to TRBJ1-4, with D perhaps matching TRBD1 (5 bases). The germline V gene encodes CDR1 MNHEY and CDR2 SMNVEV (reference sequence). The V and J ends lost 0 bases and 7 bases respectively, with 9 bases between them. The CDR3 totals 14 residues. CDR3 in DNA: TGTGCCAGCAGTTTATCGCCAGGGAGTGAAAAACTGTTTTTT. Protein sequence: CASSLSPGSEKLFF.

The chain has TRBV6-4 and TRBJ1-6, with TRBD1 matching over 7 bases. This CDR3 contains 15 residues. CDR1 is MRHNA, CDR2 SNTAGT, per germline. With 3 bases clipped from V and 4 bases from J, the junction kept 3 bases outside the gene matches. The CDR3 nucleotides read TGTGCCAGCAGTGAAGGGGGCCGGTATAATTCACCCCTCCACTTT. Its protein product is CASSEGGRYNSPLHF.

V and J are TRBV7-8 and TRBJ2-7; 13 bases fit TRBD2. Trimming took 4 bases from V and 7 from J; bases not matched to a gene: 7. This CDR3 region has 15 residues. CDR1 and CDR2 from the germline V gene are SGHVS and FQNEAQ. The CDR3 is CASSSRTSGSAEQYF. CDR3 coding DNA: TGTGCCAGCAGCTCCCGGACTAGCGGGAGTGCAGAGCAGTACTTC.

The chain uses TRBV5-1 and TRBJ2-1; D ambiguous. The CDR3 totals 16 residues. V was shortened by 0 bases and J by 5 bases, with 15 bases between the two germline ends. Germline CDR1 and CDR2: SGHRS and YFSETQ. The CDR3 coding sequence is TGCGCCAGCAGCTTGGCCGGAGCTCGTCCAGACAATGAGCAGTTCTTC. This sequence encodes CASSLAGARPDNEQFF.

This chain joins TRBV28 and TRBJ1-1; possibly TRBD1 for D (6 bases). Trimming removed 7 bases from V and 3 bases from J, with 18 bases in between. Germline V gene sequence: CDR1 MDHEN, CDR2 SYDVKM. The CDR3 loop spans 15 amino acids. In DNA, the CDR3 is TGTGCCAGCACTCCCTCCGACAGGATTGACACTGAAGCTTTCTTT. This gives the protein CASTPSDRIDTEAFF.

The rearrangement joins TRBV19 to TRBJ1-5; 7 positions match TRBD1. The CDR3 is made up of 20 amino acids. With 4 bases clipped from V and 0 bases from J, the junction kept 18 bases outside the gene matches. CDR1 is LNHDA and CDR2 is SQIVND in the germline V gene (reference sequence). The CDR3 region has the DNA TGTGCCAGTAGTAAGGTACGACAGGGATCCAGATTCTATAGCAATCAGCCCCAGCATTTT. This gives the protein CASSKVRQGSRFYSNQPQHF.

The genes are TRBV6-5 and TRBJ2-1; 8 bases line up with TRBD1. Germline trimming cut 6 bases from V and 5 bases from J; bases unmatched to any gene: 9. Germline CDR1 MNHEY, CDR2 SVGAGI. CDR3 length: 15 residues. Written as DNA, the CDR3 is TGTGCCAGCAGCACAGGGGGACAGGCTAACAATGAGCAGTTCTTC. Translating it yields CASSTGGQANNEQFF.

V usage is TRBV27 and J usage is TRBJ1-5; 7 bases align to TRBD1. Looked up from germline, CDR1 is MNHEY and CDR2 is SMNVEV (reference sequence). This CDR3 contains 14 residues. Trimming cost V 6 bases and J 3 bases; bases outside gene matches: 5. In DNA, the CDR3 is TGTGCCAGCAGCCGGACAGGTTCCAATCAGCCCCAGCATTTT. It yields the protein CASSRTGSNQPQHF.

The rearrangement joins TRBV18 to TRBJ1-5, with TRBD1 matching 9 bases. Losses at the gene ends were 2 bases for V and 5 bases for J; bases not matched to a gene: 7. CDR3 length: 16 residues. Germline V gene data show CDR1 as KGHSH and CDR2 as LQKENI. The CDR3 coding sequence is TGTGCCAGCTCACCAAACCGGGACAGGGTTGATCAGCCCCAGCATTTT. Amino acid sequence: CASSPNRDRVDQPQHF.

The V gene is TRBV7-3, the J gene TRBJ2-2, with 7 nucleotides matching TRBD1. Trimming removed 4 bases from V and 2 bases from J; junction bases left unmatched: 4. Germline values: CDR1 SGHTA, CDR2 FQGTGA. The length of the CDR3 is 15 residues. The CDR3 DNA follows: TGTGCCAGCAGCTCACAGGGGCCTAACACCGGGGAGCTGTTTTTT. The encoded protein is CASSSQGPNTGELFF.

This clone was seen just once. This chain connects TRBV5-1 to TRBJ1-1, with TRBD1 matching 8 bases. The V and J ends lost 4 bases and 5 bases, in that order; junction bases with no gene match: 13. Germline CDR1 SGHRS, CDR2 YFSETQ. The CDR3 spans 16 residues. The CDR3 sequence is CASSPDAGGWGTEAFF. CDR3 bases: TGCGCCAGCAGCCCAGATGCAGGGGGCTGGGGAACTGAAGCTTTCTTT.

This chain uses TRBV19 with TRBJ2-7; TRBD2 aligns across 14 bases. The CDR3 loop spans 14 amino acids. Looked up from germline, CDR1 is LNHDA and CDR2 is SQIVND (reference sequence). V lost 5 bases to trimming and J lost 6 bases; unmatched junction nucleotides: 3. The CDR3 loop is CASSPGLAGGEQYF. In nucleotides, the CDR3 is TGTGCCAGTAGTCCAGGACTAGCGGGAGGCGAGCAGTACTTC.

This chain uses TRBV6-6 with TRBJ2-1; D unclear. The germline V and J ends were trimmed by 9 bases and 3 bases, with 9 bases remaining between them. CDR1 is MNHNY and CDR2 is SVGAGI in the germline V gene (reference sequence). The length of the CDR3 is 12 residues. CDR3 DNA: TGTGCCAGTGGACGGTACTACAATGAGCAGTTCTTC. This gives the protein CASGRYYNEQFF.

The chain is built from TRBV2 and TRBJ2-1; D remains ambiguous. V gave up 4 bases and J gave up 5 bases, with 6 bases separating them. Germline V gives CDR1 SNHLY, CDR2 FYNNEI. The CDR3 length is 12 residues. The CDR3, as DNA: TGTGCCAGCAGTGTGGGTGACAATGAGCAGTTCTTC. Its protein product is CASSVGDNEQFF.

The DNA for the CDR3 is TGTGCCAGCGGGACTTCCTTAAGGAATGAGCAGTTCTTC. Its protein is CASGTSLRNEQFF. This chain uses TRBV25-1 with TRBJ2-1, with a tentative D call TRBD2 (6 bases). The CDR3 loop spans 13 amino acids. The V gene's germline CDR1 is MGHDK and CDR2 SYGVNS. V lost 8 bases and J 7 bases, leaving 15 bases between the germline ends.

In its sample, this clone was seen a few times. J is TRBJ2-7 and V is TRBV6-2 or TRBV6-3; maybe TRBD2 (6 bases). V was pared by 5 bases and J by 2 bases, with 19 bases between. The germline V gene encodes CDR1 MNHEY and CDR2 SVGEGT. The CDR3 sequence is 16 residues long. The CDR3 region is CASSLEAAGPTYEQYF. The CDR3 DNA is TGTGCCAGCAGTCTGGAGGCGGCGGGGCCCACCTACGAGCAGTACTTC.

The genes are TRBV28 and TRBJ1-4; the D gene is possibly TRBD1 (6 bases). Trimming pared 6 bases from V and 5 bases from J, leaving 13 bases between. CDR3 length: 14 residues. The germline V gene encodes CDR1 MDHEN and CDR2 SYDVKM. This CDR3 is CASSGTGLNEKLFF. The CDR3 coding sequence is TGTGCCAGCAGCGGTACAGGGCTAAATGAAAAACTGTTTTTT. Full variable domain (outside the CDR3, taken from reference TRBV28 and TRBJ1-4): DVKVTQSSRYLVKRTGEKVFLECVQDMDHENMFWYRQDPGLGLRLIYFSYDVKMKEKGDIPEGYSVSREKKERFSLILESASTNQTSMYLCASSGTGLNEKLFFGSGTQLSVL.

Concerning this clone itself: The junction departs from germline at one end; a sequencing error may be responsible. The V and J genes are TRBV6-5 and TRBJ1-1, with D unclear. CDR1 is MNHEY, CDR2 SVGAGI, per germline. This CDR3 is built from 13 residues. The DNA for the CDR3 is TGTGCCAGCAGTTACGGGGTGAAAACTGAAGCTTTCTTT. Translation gives CASSYGVKTEAFF.

The chain couples TRBV20-1 to TRBJ2-5, with 10 bases lining up with TRBD1. The CDR3 spans 15 residues. The J segment lost 1 base and the V segment lost 3 bases, leaving 5 bases of the junction unmatched. Germline values: CDR1 DFQATT, CDR2 SNEGSKA (reference sequence). CDR3 protein: CSASPGTGAQETQYF. CDR3 in DNA: TGCAGTGCTAGTCCGGGGACAGGGGCCCAAGAGACCCAGTACTTC.